Shown below are 20 T cell receptor beta chains from a single sample sequenced in a study of molecular identifiers for immune sequencing clone quantification (dated 2018 in TCRdb). Library generation was performed with PCR. This sample was sequenced with a NextSeq 500. The public sequencing data were trimmed at Q25 with fastp and processed into clonotypes with MiXCR by TCRdb, which kept only in-frame beta chains. Each entry is one CDR3 protein sequence, shown with its most common DNA and genes. A total of some 680,000 distinct CDR3 sequences appear in this sample, 25% of them only once. The biggest ten clones account for 0.75% to 0.8% of the sample. The sequenced sample was naive CD8+ T cells from blood, with Jurkat cell RNA spiked in. The cell subset or site label, read with the paper, signifies: FACS-sorted CD8+CD4-CCR7+CD45RA+ naive T cells. These receptors all come from a human donor in good health. Some libraries in this study had Jurkat cell RNA spiked in.

This clonotype was found many times. The V gene is TRBV13, the J gene TRBJ1-1, with D hard to call. V was trimmed by 5 bases and J by 1 base, leaving 11 bases between them. This CDR3 has 14 amino acids. Germline V CDR1 and CDR2: PRHDT, FYEKMQ (reference sequence). Written as DNA, the CDR3 is TGTGCCAGCAGCAACAATGGGGAGAACACTGAAGCTTTCTTT. It encodes CASSNNGENTEAFF.

The chain has TRBV5-6 and TRBJ1-4; TRBD1 aligns across 10 bases. V shed 5 bases and J 2 bases; nucleotides not matched to a gene: 9. The CDR3 spans 17 residues. The germline CDR1 and CDR2 sequences are SGHDT and YYEEEE. The CDR3 region is CASSNDRGLSTNEKLFF. CDR3 nucleotide sequence: TGTGCCAGCAGTAACGACAGGGGGCTTTCCACTAATGAAAAACTGTTTTTT.

The rearrangement links TRBV6-2 or TRBV6-3 to TRBJ2-7, with 9 positions matching TRBD2. V lost 7 bases and J lost 7; bases outside the gene matches: 14. CDR3 length: 15 amino acids. Germline lookup yields CDR1 MNHEY and CDR2 SVGEGT. CDR3 sequence: CASTGSGRPSLEQYF. As DNA, the CDR3 is TGTGCCAGCACCGGGAGCGGGAGGCCGTCCTTAGAGCAGTACTTC.

This clonotype was observed a few times. This chain uses TRBV12-3 or TRBV12-4 with TRBJ2-7; 10 bases are a match to TRBD1. The J segment lost 5 bases and the V segment lost 4 bases, leaving 11 bases of the junction unmatched. The CDR3 has 16 amino acids. The CDR3 region has the DNA TGTGCCAGCAGTTCCCCCGGGACAGGGGATCGGGACGAGCAGTACTTC. It codes for CASSSPGTGDRDEQYF.

In its sample, this clonotype was seen many times. CDR3 coding DNA: TGTGCCAGCAGCTTAGTGCCCCCTGGACCGAGTAGCAATCAGCCCCAGCATTTT. Protein product: CASSLVPPGPSSNQPQHF. The chain combines TRBV7-2 with TRBJ1-5; no clear D. CDR1 and CDR2 from the germline V gene are SGHTA and FQGNSA. The CDR3 is 18 amino acids. V shed 1 base and J shed 0 bases, with 16 bases lying between them.

On this clonotype itself: A much larger clone sits a single nucleotide away, making a read error possible. This chain joins TRBV3-1 and TRBJ2-2, with D maybe TRBD1 (6 bases). Germline CDR1 LGHDT, CDR2 YNNKEL (reference sequence). This CDR3 is built from 16 residues. CDR3 nucleotide sequence: TGTGCCAGCGGCCAAGTGCAGGGGTCGAACACCGGGGAGCTGTTTTTT. This sequence encodes CASGQVQGSNTGELFF.

This clonotype was observed a few times. This chain links TRBV30 with TRBJ1-1; D unresolved. This CDR3 region has 13 residues. V was trimmed by 3 bases and J by 1 base, leaving 9 bases between them. The germline V gene has CDR1 GTSNPN and CDR2 SVGIG (reference sequence). CDR3: CAWSLDANTEAFF. The DNA of the CDR3 is TGTGCCTGGAGCTTGGACGCGAACACTGAAGCTTTCTTT.

This clonotype occurred a few times. This sequence joins TRBV30 and TRBJ1-5, with 7 bases lining up with TRBD1. Germline values: CDR1 GTSNPN, CDR2 SVGIG (reference sequence). Losses at the gene ends were 0 bases for V and 4 bases for J; bases not matched to a gene: 3. This CDR3 contains 14 residues. The CDR3 here is CAWSVGDSNQPQHF. DNA of the CDR3: TGTGCCTGGAGTGTAGGGGACAGTAATCAGCCCCAGCATTTT.

This clonotype has only a few counts. The rearrangement joins TRBV12-3 or TRBV12-4 to TRBJ2-5; 7 bases are a match to TRBD2. Trimming took 4 bases from V and 2 from J; bases not matched to a gene: 10. The CDR3 extends over 16 amino acids. CDR3 nucleotide sequence: TGTGCCAGCAGTTCGAGACTAGCACCCCAACAAGAGACCCAGTACTTC. Translation gives CASSSRLAPQQETQYF.

This clonotype appeared many times. This chain connects TRBV29-1 to TRBJ1-1; 7 bases map to TRBD1. The germline V gene has CDR1 SQVTM and CDR2 ANQGSEA. This CDR3 has 14 residues. The ends lost 0 bases at V and 2 bases at J; junction bases unmatched: 3. The CDR3 here is CSVEERDSNTEAFF. Written as DNA, the CDR3 is TGCAGCGTTGAAGAGCGGGACAGTAACACTGAAGCTTTCTTT.

Many counts were recorded for this clonotype. One end of the junction does not line up with germline, which may come from a read error. V and J are TRBV28 and TRBJ1-6, with 7 nucleotides matching TRBD1. This CDR3 is 16 amino acids long. CDR1 MDHEN and CDR2 SYDVKM come from the germline V gene. The CDR3 spells CASSFRGGKSNPPLHF. Here the CDR3 DNA reads TGTGCCAGCAGTTTTCGAGGGGGCAAGTCTAATCCACCCCTCCACTTT.

About this clonotype: The conserved closing phenylalanine or tryptophan is absent in this CDR3, likely reflecting a read error. This chain joins TRBV13 and TRBJ2-2, with 7 positions matching TRBD2. Losses at the gene ends were 5 bases for V and 2 bases for J; bases not matched to a gene: 8. CDR3 length: 16 residues. The germline V gene has CDR1 PRHDT and CDR2 FYEKMQ (reference sequence). The DNA for the CDR3 is TGTGCCAGCAGCCCAATCGAGCGGGGTAACACCGGGGAGCTGTTTATT. It translates to CASSPIERGNTGELFI.

This clonotype was seen more than once but under ten times. The V gene is TRBV4-3, the J gene TRBJ2-7; no reliable D call. CDR1 and CDR2 (germline): LGHNA, YSLEER. CDR3 size: 16 residues. V lost 3 bases, J lost 0 bases, and 15 bases lay in between. As DNA, the CDR3 is TGCGCCAGCAGCCAGATGTATGCTGGGGACTCCTACGAGCAGTACTTC. As protein: CASSQMYAGDSYEQYF.

In the case of this clonotype: A read error may be the cause here, since a much bigger clone is one base away. No conserved phenylalanine or tryptophan is present at the end of the CDR3, so a read error is the likely explanation. This chain uses TRBV3-1 with TRBJ2-3; D is uncertain. The V gene's germline CDR1 is LGHDT and CDR2 YNNKEL (reference sequence). The CDR3 consists of 13 residues. Trimming stripped 1 base from V and 6 bases from J, with 8 bases between. In nucleotides, the CDR3 is TGTGCCAGCAGCCAAGTGTCGTCTGATACGCAGTATTTG. It encodes CASSQVSSDTQYL.

As regards this clonotype: A much larger clone lies one base from this, so it may be a read error. This chain connects TRBV5-1 to TRBJ2-3, with 7 nucleotides matching TRBD1. This CDR3 has 15 residues. From germline, CDR1 is SGHRS and CDR2 YFSETQ. This chain's CDR3 is CAGSLYDRVTDTQYF. Written as DNA, the CDR3 is TGCGCCGGCAGCTTGTATGACAGGGTAACAGATACGCAGTATTTT.

This clonotype was observed a few times. V is TRBV12-3 or TRBV12-4 and J is TRBJ2-2; D is undetermined. The CDR3 extends over 13 amino acids. V shed 3 bases and J shed 4 bases, with 6 bases lying between them. In nucleotides, the CDR3 is TGTGCCAGCAGTTTCCAGATCACCGGGGAGCTGTTTTTT. This translates into CASSFQITGELFF.

The genes are TRBV7-9 and TRBJ2-1; D is uncertain. Germline V lookup: CDR1 SEHNR, CDR2 FQNEAQ (reference sequence). V was shortened by 5 bases and J by 9 bases, with 20 bases between the two germline ends. The CDR3 runs 15 residues. The CDR3 protein is CASSAKNYISGEQFF. For the CDR3, the DNA is TGTGCCAGCAGCGCGAAAAACTACATATCCGGTGAGCAGTTCTTC.

This clonotype has a handful of counts. V usage is TRBV19 and J usage is TRBJ1-1; a possible D gene is TRBD1 (5 bases). V was cut by 7 bases and J by 3 bases, with 15 bases left in between. CDR3 size: 14 residues. From germline, CDR1 is LNHDA and CDR2 SQIVND (reference sequence). CDR3: CASTLGPGDTEAFF. The CDR3 region has the DNA TGTGCCAGTACCCTAGGTCCGGGGGACACTGAAGCTTTCTTT.

As for this clonotype: Lacking the conserved final phenylalanine or tryptophan, this CDR3 likely reflects a read error. The chain joins TRBV6-2 or TRBV6-3 to TRBJ2-3, with D unclear. V lost 4 bases and J lost 3, with 8 bases in between. Germline CDR1 reads MNHEY; CDR2 reads SVGEGT. The CDR3 sequence is 13 residues long. The CDR3 loop reads CASSLERTDTQYY. The CDR3 bases are TGTGCCAGCAGTTTAGAGAGGACAGATACGCAGTATTAT.

This clonotype was seen at least ten times. The chain employs TRBV23-1 and TRBJ2-2, with 7 bases fitting TRBD1. TRBV23-1 is an ORF, with its function uncertain. The CDR3 sequence is 17 residues long. The trim removed 6 bases at V and 2 bases at J, leaving 12 bases unmatched. The CDR3 loop is CASSQRHHRGNTGELFF. The CDR3 DNA follows: TGCGCCAGCAGCCAGCGCCATCACAGGGGAAACACCGGGGAGCTGTTTTTT.